Listed below are T cell receptor beta chains from one sample, sequenced in a study of blood T cell repertoires in COVID-19. Some clones are missing from TCRdb's copy, which holds only in-frame ones; the method was immunoSEQ multiplex PCR. The repertoire holds about 300,000 clones, with 80% to 90% as singletons. The sample taken for sequencing was peripheral blood. These receptors were taken from a woman between 45 and 65 years old who had recovered from COVID-19. Each CDR3 is given with its conserved first and last residue. The order of the fields is D gene, V gene, clone size, J gene, CDR3 DNA, CDR3 protein. D genes are given only for firm matches. Only some rows state a clone size, as once, few, many or a class for expanded clones.

D gene: TRBD2
V gene: TRBV4-3
clone size: -
J gene: TRBJ2-2
CDR3 DNA: TGCGCCAGCAGCCTGTTAGCGGGGGCTGCGAACACCGGGGAGCTGTTTTTT
CDR3 protein: CASSLLAGAANTGELFF

D gene: -
V gene: TRBV6-6
clone size: -
J gene: TRBJ1-2
CDR3 DNA: TGTGCCAGCAGTTGGTCAGGGGTCGATGGCTACACCTTC
CDR3 protein: CASSWSGVDGYTF

D gene: -
V gene: TRBV6-4
clone size: few
J gene: TRBJ1-1
CDR3 DNA: TGTGCCAGCAGGGGCACAGAGAACACTGAAGCTTTCTTT
CDR3 protein: CASRGTENTEAFF

D gene: TRBD1
V gene: TRBV2
clone size: -
J gene: TRBJ2-7
CDR3 DNA: TGTGCCAGCAGTGATGGACAGGGTTCCTACGAGCAGTACTTC
CDR3 protein: CASSDGQGSYEQYF

D gene: TRBD1
V gene: TRBV18
clone size: few
J gene: TRBJ1-1
CDR3 DNA: TGTGCCAGCTCACCAAGTTCCGGGACAGGGGCCATGAACACTGAAGCTTTCTTT
CDR3 protein: CASSPSSGTGAMNTEAFF

D gene: TRBD2
V gene: TRBV11-2
clone size: -
J gene: TRBJ2-3
CDR3 DNA: TGTGCCAGCAGCTTAGGCGGGAGTGCCGCAGATACGCAGTATTTT
CDR3 protein: CASSLGGSAADTQYF

D gene: TRBD2
V gene: TRBV28
clone size: -
J gene: TRBJ2-1
CDR3 DNA: TGTGCCAGCAGTGGACTAGCGGGTGGCTACAATGAGCAGTTCTTC
CDR3 protein: CASSGLAGGYNEQFF

D gene: TRBD2
V gene: TRBV5-1
clone size: -
J gene: TRBJ2-3
CDR3 DNA: TGCGCCAGCAGCTTGGGACCTAGCGGATCCACAGATACGCAGTATTTT
CDR3 protein: CASSLGPSGSTDTQYF

D gene: -
V gene: TRBV29-1
clone size: once
J gene: TRBJ1-3
CDR3 DNA: TGCAGCGTTGAGTTGGAGGAGGGGGGGAGAAACACCATATATTTT
CDR3 protein: CSVELEEGGRNTIYF

D gene: TRBD2
V gene: TRBV12-3/TRBV12-4
clone size: -
J gene: TRBJ2-3
CDR3 DNA: TGTGCCTGCGGGAGAGCCGATTCAGATACGCAGTATTTT
CDR3 protein: CACGRADSDTQYF

D gene: TRBD1
V gene: TRBV28
clone size: -
J gene: TRBJ1-2
CDR3 DNA: TGTGCCAGCAGTGCGCTGGGACAGGGAGGCTATGGCTACACCTTC
CDR3 protein: CASSALGQGGYGYTF

D gene: -
V gene: TRBV19
clone size: -
J gene: TRBJ1-2
CDR3 DNA: TGTGCCAGTAGTGCTATGACAGGATTAAACTATGGCTACACCTTC
CDR3 protein: CASSAMTGLNYGYTF

D gene: -
V gene: TRBV19
clone size: -
J gene: TRBJ2-7
CDR3 DNA: TGTGCCAGTTCTGAGAGCTCCTACGAGCAGTACTTC
CDR3 protein: CASSESSYEQYF

D gene: TRBD2
V gene: TRBV3-1/TRBV3-2
clone size: -
J gene: TRBJ2-1
CDR3 DNA: TGTGCCAGTGGGGAGAGCGGGAAAACCTACAATGAGCAGTTCTTC
CDR3 protein: CASGESGKTYNEQFF

D gene: TRBD2
V gene: TRBV9
clone size: many
J gene: TRBJ2-3
CDR3 DNA: TGTGCCAGCAGCGTAGTGGGCGGGAGTGGCACAGATACGCAGTATTTT
CDR3 protein: CASSVVGGSGTDTQYF

D gene: -
V gene: TRBV6-5
clone size: -
J gene: TRBJ2-7
CDR3 DNA: TGTGCCAGCAGTAGGGTCGGGACATCTTACGAGCAGTACTTC
CDR3 protein: CASSRVGTSYEQYF